These T cell receptor beta chains were read from a single sample in a study of shared clonotypes between healthy human individuals. Produced via immunoSEQ multiplex PCR; TCRdb's table is partial and in-frame only. Of a few hundred thousand clones detected, over 95% appear once; the ten largest clones hold 0.11%. The sample was naive CD8+ T cells sorted from blood. These receptors came from a woman aged 25 to 39 in good health. Each CDR3 is given with its conserved first and last residue. Size is stated for part of the rows, as once, few or many counts, or as a class when the clone is expanded.

j_call	clone_size	v_call	cdr3_aa
TRBJ2-7	.	TRBV27	CASSLMGGAREQYF
TRBJ1-5	.	TRBV28	CASTSEDRDQPQHF
TRBJ2-7	.	TRBV9	CASSPPTGRHEQYF
TRBJ1-5	.	TRBV10-1	CATGQRDQPQHF
.	.	TRBV4-1	CASSQDVAGVEQYF
TRBJ1-1	.	TRBV18	CASSPTGGVGTEAFF
TRBJ1-4	.	TRBV6-1	CASSEWVGLEKLFF
TRBJ1-2	.	TRBV14	CASSQGPGQGYGYTF
TRBJ1-4	.	TRBV18	CASSQSGVTNEKLFF
TRBJ2-1	.	TRBV28	CASSLWGQEYNEQFF
.	.	TRBV7-9	CASSLAGLEQYF
TRBJ1-1	few	TRBV19	CASSPDRVEEAFF
TRBJ2-2	once	TRBV18	CASSPRPDDYTGELFF
TRBJ2-7	.	TRBV19	CASSEGTGYTYEQYF
TRBJ2-7	.	TRBV7-8	CASSLGTGLASYEQYF
TRBJ1-2	.	TRBV7-9	CASSLAGVYGYTF
TRBJ2-5	.	TRBV7-8	CASSSLGTAQETQYF
TRBJ1-1	.	TRBV5-1	CASTLREYSNTEAFF
TRBJ2-1	.	TRBV28	CASGVAGDSDEQFF
TRBJ2-3	.	TRBV5-1	CASSLAAGRDSTDTQYF
TRBJ2-2	.	TRBV19	CASSPYYESGELFF
TRBJ2-1	.	TRBV21-1	CASSKFQRESSNEQFF
TRBJ1-1	once	TRBV10-3	CAISESGTGGTEAFF
TRBJ1-3	.	TRBV9	CASSPRGGVSGNTIYF
TRBJ1-4	.	TRBV27	CASSDQGGGGEKLFF
TRBJ1-1	.	TRBV30	CAWSVQPGPNTEAFF
TRBJ2-2	.	TRBV10-1	CASSGVNTGELFF
TRBJ2-5	.	TRBV21-1	CASSRGGLPQGETQYF
TRBJ2-7	.	TRBV4-2	CASSQAPGGPYEQYF
TRBJ2-7	.	TRBV14	CASSQASYEQYF
TRBJ2-1	.	TRBV5-1	CASSPHSTGAKYNEQFF